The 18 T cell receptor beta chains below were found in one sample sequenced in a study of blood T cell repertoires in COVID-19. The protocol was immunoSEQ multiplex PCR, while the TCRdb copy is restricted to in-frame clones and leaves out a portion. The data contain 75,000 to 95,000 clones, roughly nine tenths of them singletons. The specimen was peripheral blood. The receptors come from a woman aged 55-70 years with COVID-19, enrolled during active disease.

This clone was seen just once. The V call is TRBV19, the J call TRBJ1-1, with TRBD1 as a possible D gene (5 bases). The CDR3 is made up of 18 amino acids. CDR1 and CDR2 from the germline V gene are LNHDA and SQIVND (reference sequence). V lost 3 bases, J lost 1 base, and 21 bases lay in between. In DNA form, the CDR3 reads TGTGCCAGTAGTATTAGGGGTACATGGTCCACAGGGAACACTGAAGCTTTCTTT. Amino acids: CASSIRGTWSTGNTEAFF. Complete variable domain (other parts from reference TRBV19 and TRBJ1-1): DGGITQSPKYLFRKEGQNVTLSCEQNLNHDAMYWYRQDPGQGLRLIYYSQIVNDFQKGDIAEGYSVSREKKESFPLTVTSAQKNPTAFYLCASSIRGTWSTGNTEAFFGQGTRLTVV.

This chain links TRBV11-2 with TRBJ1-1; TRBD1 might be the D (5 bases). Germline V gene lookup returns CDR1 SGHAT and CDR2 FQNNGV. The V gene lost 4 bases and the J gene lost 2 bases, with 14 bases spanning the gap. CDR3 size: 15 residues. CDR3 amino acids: CASSSGGRTNTEAFF. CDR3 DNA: TGTGCCAGCAGCTCGGGGGGACGGACAAACACTGAAGCTTTCTTT. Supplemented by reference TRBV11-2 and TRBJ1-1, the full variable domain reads EAGVAQSPRYKIIEKRQSVAFWCNPISGHATLYWYQQILGQGPKLLIQFQNNGVVDDSQLPKDRFSAERLKGVDSTLKIQPAKLEDSAVYLCASSSGGRTNTEAFFGQGTRLTVV.

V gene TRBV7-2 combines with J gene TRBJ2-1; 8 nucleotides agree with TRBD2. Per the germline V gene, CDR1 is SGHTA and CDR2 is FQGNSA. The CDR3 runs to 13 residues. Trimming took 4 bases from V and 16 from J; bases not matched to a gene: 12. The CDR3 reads CASSSYNSGEAFF. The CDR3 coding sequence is TGTGCCAGCAGCTCATACAATAGCGGGGAAGCCTTCTTC. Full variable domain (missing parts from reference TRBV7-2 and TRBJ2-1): GAGVSQSPSNKVTEKGKDVELRCDPISGHTALYWYRQSLGQGLEFLIYFQGNSAPDKSGLPSDRFSAERTGGSVSTLTIQRTQQEDSAVYLCASSSYNSGEAFFGPGTRLTVL.

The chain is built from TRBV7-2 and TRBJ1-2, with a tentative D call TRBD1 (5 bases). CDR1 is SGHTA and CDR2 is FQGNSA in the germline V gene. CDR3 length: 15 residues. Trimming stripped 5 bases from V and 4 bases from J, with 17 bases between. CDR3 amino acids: CASSPPLGGSYGYTF. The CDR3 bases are TGTGCCAGCAGCCCCCCTCTTGGGGGGAGCTATGGCTACACCTTC.

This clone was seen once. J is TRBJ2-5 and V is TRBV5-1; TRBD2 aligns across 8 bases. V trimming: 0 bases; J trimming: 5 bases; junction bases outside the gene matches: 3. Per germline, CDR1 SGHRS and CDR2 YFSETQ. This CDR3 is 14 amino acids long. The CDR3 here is CASSLGSGGETQYF. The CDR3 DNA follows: TGCGCCAGCAGCTTGGGCAGCGGGGGTGAGACCCAGTACTTC.

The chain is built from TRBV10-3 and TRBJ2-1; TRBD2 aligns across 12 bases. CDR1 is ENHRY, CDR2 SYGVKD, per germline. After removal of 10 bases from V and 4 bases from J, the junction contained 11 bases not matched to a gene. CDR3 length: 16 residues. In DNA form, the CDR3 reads TGTGCCACTTCCTCTAGCGGGGGGGCAAAGTACAATGAGCAGTTCTTC. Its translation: CATSSSGGAKYNEQFF.

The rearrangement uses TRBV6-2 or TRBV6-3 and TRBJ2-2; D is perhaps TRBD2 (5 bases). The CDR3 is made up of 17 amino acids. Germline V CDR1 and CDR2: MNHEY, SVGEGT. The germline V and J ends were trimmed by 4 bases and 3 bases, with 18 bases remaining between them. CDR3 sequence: CASSFRRGRDHTGELFF. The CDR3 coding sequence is TGTGCCAGCAGTTTCCGCCGGGGTCGAGATCACACCGGGGAGCTGTTTTTT.

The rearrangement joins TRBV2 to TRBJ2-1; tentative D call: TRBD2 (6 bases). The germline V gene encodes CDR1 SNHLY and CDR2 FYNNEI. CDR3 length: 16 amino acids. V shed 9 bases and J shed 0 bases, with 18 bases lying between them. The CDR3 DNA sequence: TGTGCCAGGGCGAGGGGACTTGCAGCCTCCTACAATGAGCAGTTCTTC. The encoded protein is CARARGLAASYNEQFF.

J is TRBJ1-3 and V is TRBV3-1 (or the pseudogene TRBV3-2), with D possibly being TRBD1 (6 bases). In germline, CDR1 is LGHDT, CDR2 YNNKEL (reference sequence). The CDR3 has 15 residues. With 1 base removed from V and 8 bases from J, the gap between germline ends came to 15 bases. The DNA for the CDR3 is TGTGCCAGCAGCCAAGCCCCCGGGACACAGTACACCATATATTTT. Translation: CASSQAPGTQYTIYF.

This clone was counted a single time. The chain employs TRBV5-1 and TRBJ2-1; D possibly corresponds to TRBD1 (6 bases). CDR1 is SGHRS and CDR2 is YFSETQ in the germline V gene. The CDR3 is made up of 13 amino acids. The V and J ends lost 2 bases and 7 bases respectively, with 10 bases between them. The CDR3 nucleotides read TGCGCCAGCAGCTTTCAGGGGACAAATGAGCAGTTCTTC. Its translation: CASSFQGTNEQFF.

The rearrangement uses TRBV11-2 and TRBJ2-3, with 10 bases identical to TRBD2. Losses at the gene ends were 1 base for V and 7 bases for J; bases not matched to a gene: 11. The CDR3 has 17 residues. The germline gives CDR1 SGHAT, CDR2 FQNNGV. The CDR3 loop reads CASSLGGSGGTVYTQYF. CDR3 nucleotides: TGTGCCAGCAGCTTAGGGGGTAGCGGGGGGACGGTTTATACGCAGTATTTT. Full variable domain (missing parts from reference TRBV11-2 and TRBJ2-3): EAGVAQSPRYKIIEKRQSVAFWCNPISGHATLYWYQQILGQGPKLLIQFQNNGVVDDSQLPKDRFSAERLKGVDSTLKIQPAKLEDSAVYLCASSLGGSGGTVYTQYFGPGTRLTVL.

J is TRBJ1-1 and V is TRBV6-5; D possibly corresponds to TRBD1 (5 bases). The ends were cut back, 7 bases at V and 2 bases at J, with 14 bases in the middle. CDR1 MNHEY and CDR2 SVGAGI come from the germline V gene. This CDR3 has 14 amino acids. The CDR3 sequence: CASTVGAGNTEAFF. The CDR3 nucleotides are TGTGCCAGCACAGTTGGGGCCGGCAACACTGAAGCTTTCTTT.

For the CDR3, the DNA is TGCGCCAGCAGGGTGGGACAGGCGCGATTGTATTCACCCCTCCACTTT. Translated, it gives CASRVGQARLYSPLHF. V usage is TRBV10-2 and J usage is TRBJ1-6; TRBD1 matches at 8 bases. This CDR3 region has 16 residues. The V gene's germline CDR1 is WSHSY and CDR2 SAAADI. The J segment lost 8 bases and the V segment lost 6 bases, leaving 12 bases of the junction unmatched.

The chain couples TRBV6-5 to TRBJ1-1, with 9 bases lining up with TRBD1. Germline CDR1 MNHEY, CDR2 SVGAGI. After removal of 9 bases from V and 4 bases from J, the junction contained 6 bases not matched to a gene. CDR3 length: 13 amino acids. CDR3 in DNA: TGTGCCAGTCACAGGGGGCATGGCACTGAAGCTTTCTTT. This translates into CASHRGHGTEAFF.

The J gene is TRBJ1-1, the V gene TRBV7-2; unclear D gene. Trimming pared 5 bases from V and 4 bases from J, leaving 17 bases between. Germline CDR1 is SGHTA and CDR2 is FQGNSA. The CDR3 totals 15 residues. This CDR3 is CASSKPRGLGTEAFF. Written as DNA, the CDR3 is TGTGCCAGCAGCAAACCCCGAGGGCTAGGCACTGAAGCTTTCTTT.

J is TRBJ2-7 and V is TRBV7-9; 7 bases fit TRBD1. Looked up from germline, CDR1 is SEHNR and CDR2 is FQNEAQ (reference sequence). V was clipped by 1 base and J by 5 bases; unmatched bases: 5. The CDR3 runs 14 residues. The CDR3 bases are TGTGCCAGCAGCTTAGTAGGGGGCGGACACGAGCAGTACTTC. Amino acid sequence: CASSLVGGGHEQYF.

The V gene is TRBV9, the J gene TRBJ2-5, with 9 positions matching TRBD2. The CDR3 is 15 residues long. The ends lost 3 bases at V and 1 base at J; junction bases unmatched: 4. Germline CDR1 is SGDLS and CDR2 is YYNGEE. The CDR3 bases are TGTGCCAGCAGCGCCGTAGCGGGGGTCCAAGAGACCCAGTACTTC. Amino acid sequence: CASSAVAGVQETQYF. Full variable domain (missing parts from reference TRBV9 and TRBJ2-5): DSGVTQTPKHLITATGQRVTLRCSPRSGDLSVYWYQQSLDQGLQFLIQYYNGEERAKGNILERFSAQQFPDLHSELNLSSLELGDSALYFCASSAVAGVQETQYFGPGTRLLVL.

CDR3 in amino acids: CASSRTSGGEETQYF. The CDR3 nucleotides read TGTGCCAGCTCCCGGACTAGCGGGGGGGAAGAGACCCAGTACTTC. V is TRBV18 and J is TRBJ2-5, with 15 bases fitting TRBD2. The CDR3 is made up of 15 amino acids. In germline, CDR1 is KGHSH, CDR2 LQKENI. After removal of 6 bases from V and 3 bases from J, the junction contained 2 bases not matched to a gene.